The entry that follows covers one T cell receptor (beta chain) sequence. Clones were sequenced by immunoSEQ multiplex PCR, and TCRdb holds only the in-frame ones, with some missing. In the table there are about 2 million clones, roughly 94% of which are singletons. This sample was included in a study of shared clonotypes between healthy human individuals. This CDR3 has 13 amino acids. Trimming left V 4 bases short and J 2 bases short, with 6 bases between. Germline V gene sequence: CDR1 SGHRS, CDR2 YFSETQ. Material: naive CD4+ T cells sorted from blood. Subset specified: CD45RA+ positively selected. This receptor was identified in a man aged 18 to 30 in good health. The chain joins TRBV5-1 to TRBJ2-2; D unresolved. The CDR3 protein is CASSVSNTGELFF. CDR3 DNA: TGCGCCAGCAGCGTTAGCAACACCGGGGAGCTGTTTTTT.